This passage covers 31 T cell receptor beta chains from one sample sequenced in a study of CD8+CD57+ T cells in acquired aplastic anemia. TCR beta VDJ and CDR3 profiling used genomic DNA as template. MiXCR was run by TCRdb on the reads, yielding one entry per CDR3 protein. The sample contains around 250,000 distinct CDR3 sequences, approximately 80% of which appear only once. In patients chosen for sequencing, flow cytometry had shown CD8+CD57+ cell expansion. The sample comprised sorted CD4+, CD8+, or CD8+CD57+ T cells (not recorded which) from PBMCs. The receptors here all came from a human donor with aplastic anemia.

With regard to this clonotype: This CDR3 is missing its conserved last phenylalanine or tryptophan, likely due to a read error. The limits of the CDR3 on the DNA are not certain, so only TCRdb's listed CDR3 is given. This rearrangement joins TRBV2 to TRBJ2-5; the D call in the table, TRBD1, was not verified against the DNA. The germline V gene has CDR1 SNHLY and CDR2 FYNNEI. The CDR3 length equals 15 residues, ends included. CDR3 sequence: CASGAGGTDTQSFDS.

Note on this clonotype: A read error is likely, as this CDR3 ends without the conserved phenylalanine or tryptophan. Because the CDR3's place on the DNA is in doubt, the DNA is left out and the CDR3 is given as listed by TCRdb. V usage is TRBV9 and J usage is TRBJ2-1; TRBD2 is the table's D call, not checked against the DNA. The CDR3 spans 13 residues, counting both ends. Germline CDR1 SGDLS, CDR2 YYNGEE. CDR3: CASSPGGGGAWVV.

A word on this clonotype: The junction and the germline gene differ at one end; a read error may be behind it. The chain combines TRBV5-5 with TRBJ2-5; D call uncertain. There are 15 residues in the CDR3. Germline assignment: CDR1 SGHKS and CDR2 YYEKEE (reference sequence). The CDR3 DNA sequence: TGCGCCAGCAGCTCTGGAGCGACTTGGGGAGAGACCCAGTACTTC. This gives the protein CASSSGATWGETQYF.

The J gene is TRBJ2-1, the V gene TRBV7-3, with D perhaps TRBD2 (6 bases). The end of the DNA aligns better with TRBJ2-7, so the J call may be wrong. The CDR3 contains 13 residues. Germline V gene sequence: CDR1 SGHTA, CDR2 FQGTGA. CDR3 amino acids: CASSGGGIHVQYF. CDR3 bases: TGTGCCAGCAGTGGTGGGGGGATCCACGTGCAGTACTTC.

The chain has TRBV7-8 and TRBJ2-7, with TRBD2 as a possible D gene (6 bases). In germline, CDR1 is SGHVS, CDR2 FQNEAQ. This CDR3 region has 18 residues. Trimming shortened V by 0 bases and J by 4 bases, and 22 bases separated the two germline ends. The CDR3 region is CASSLAGGGDTQSYEQYV. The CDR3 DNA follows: TGTGCCAGCAGCTTAGCGGGAGGCGGCGATACGCAGTCTTACGAGCAGTACGTC.

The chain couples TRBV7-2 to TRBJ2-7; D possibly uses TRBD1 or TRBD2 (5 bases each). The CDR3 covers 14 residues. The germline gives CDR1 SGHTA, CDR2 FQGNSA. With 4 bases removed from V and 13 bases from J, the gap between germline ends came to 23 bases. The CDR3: CASSSGTGADDGYV. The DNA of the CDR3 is TGTGCCAGCAGCTCCGGGACGGGCGCAGACGATGGCTACGTC.

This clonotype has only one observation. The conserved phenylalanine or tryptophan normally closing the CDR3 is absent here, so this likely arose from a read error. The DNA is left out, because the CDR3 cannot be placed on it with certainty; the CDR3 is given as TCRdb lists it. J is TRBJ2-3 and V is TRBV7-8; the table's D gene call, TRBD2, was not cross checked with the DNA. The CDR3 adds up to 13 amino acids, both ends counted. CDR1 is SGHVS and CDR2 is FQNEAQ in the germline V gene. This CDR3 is CASSLGGGDTKYY.

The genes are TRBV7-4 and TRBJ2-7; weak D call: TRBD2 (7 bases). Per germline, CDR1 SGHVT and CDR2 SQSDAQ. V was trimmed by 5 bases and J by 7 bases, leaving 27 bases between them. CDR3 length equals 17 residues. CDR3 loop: CASSLQGGARVKDEQYF. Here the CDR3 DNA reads TGTGCCAGCAGCCTACAAGGGGGGGCCCGGGTCAAGGATGAGCAGTACTTC. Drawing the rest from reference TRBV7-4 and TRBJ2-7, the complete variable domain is GAGVSQSPRYKVAKRGRDVALRCDSISGHVTLYWYRQTLGQGSEVLTYSQSDAQRDKSGRPSGRFSAERPERSVSTLKIQRTEQGDSAVYLCASSLQGGARVKDEQYFGPGTRLTVT.

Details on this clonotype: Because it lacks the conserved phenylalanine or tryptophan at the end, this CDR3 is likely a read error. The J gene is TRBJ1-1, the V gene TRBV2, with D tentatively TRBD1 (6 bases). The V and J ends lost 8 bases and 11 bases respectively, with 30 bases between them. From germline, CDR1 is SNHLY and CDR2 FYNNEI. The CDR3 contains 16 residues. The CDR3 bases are TGTGCCAGCGGAGACGGGGGCACAGATATGCAGTATTTTGCTTTCTGT. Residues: CASGDGGTDMQYFAFC.

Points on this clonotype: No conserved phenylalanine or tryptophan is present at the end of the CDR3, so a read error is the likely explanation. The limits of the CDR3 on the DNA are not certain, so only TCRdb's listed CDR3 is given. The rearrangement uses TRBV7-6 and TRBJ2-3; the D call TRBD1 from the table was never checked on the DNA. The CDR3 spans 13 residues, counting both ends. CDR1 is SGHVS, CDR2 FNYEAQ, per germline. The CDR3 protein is CASSSDRGLSPLH.

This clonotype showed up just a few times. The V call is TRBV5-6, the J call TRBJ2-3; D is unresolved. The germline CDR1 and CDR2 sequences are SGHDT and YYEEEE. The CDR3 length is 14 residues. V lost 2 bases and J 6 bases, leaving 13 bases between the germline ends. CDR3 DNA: TGTGCCAGCAGCTTCGTTGACGGTCCCGATACGCAGTATTTT. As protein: CASSFVDGPDTQYF.

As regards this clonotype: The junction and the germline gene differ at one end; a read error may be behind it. CDR3 DNA sequence: TGTGCCAGCAGCTTTGCTGCAGACGGGACAGCGCATTCTTTT. Translation gives CASSFAADGTAHSF. This chain joins TRBV7-8 and TRBJ2-3, with 7 bases that match TRBD1. The CDR3 length is 14 residues. CDR1 SGHVS and CDR2 FQNEAQ come from the germline V gene.

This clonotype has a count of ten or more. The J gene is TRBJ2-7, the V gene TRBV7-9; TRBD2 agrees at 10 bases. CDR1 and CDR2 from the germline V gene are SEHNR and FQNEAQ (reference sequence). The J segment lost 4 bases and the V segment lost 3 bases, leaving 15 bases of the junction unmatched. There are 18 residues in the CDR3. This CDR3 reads CASSFQRSGGGDEYEQYV. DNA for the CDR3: TGTGCCAGCAGCTTTCAAAGAAGCGGGGGGGGCGATGAGTACGAGCAGTACGTC.

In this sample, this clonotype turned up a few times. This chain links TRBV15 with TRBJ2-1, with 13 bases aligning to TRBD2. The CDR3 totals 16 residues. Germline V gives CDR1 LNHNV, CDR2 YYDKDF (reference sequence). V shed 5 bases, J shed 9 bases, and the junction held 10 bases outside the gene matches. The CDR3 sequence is CATSRGLAGEGGEQFF. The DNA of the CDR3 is TGTGCCACCAGCCGAGGACTAGCGGGGGAAGGTGGTGAGCAGTTCTTC.

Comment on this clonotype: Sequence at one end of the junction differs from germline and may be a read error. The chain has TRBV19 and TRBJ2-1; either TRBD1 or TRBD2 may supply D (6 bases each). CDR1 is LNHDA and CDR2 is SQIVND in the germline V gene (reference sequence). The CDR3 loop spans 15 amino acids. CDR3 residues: CASSGTGTSSYEEFF. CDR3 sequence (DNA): TGTGCCAGTAGTGGAACAGGGACTTCTTCCTATGAGGAGTTCTTC. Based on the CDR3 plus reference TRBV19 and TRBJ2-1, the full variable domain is DGGITQSPKYLFRKEGQNVTLSCEQNLNHDAMYWYRQDPGQGLRLIYYSQIVNDFQKGDIAEGYSVSREKKESFPLTVTSAQKNPTAFYLCASSGTGTSSYEEFFGPGTRLTVL.

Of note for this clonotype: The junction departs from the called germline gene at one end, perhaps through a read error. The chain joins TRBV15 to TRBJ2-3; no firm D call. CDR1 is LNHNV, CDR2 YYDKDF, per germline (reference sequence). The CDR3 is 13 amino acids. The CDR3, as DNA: TGTGCCAGCAGCTTAGACCCCACAGCCTCGCAGTATTTT. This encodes CASSLDPTASQYF.

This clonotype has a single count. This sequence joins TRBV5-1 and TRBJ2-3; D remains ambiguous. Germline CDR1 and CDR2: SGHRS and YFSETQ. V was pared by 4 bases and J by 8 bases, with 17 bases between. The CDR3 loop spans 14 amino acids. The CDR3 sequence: CASSEYSIHATQYF. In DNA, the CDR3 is TGCGCCAGCAGCGAATACAGCATTCACGCTACGCAGTATTTT.

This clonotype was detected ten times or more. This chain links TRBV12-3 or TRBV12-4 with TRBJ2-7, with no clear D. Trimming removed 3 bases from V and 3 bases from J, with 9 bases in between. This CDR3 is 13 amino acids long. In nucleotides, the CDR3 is TGTGCCAGCAGTTTCGCCGCTAGCTACGAGCAGTACTTC. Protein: CASSFAASYEQYF.

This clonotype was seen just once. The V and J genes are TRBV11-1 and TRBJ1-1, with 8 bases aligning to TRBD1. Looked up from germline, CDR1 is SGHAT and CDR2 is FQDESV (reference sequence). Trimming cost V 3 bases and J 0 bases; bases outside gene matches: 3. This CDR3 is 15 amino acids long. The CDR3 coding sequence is TGTGCCAGCAGCTTTGTGGACAGGGTGAACACTGAAGCTTTCTTT. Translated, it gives CASSFVDRVNTEAFF.

CDR3 region: CASSLEGAWGETQYF. Here the CDR3 DNA reads TGTGCCAGCAGCTTGGAGGGGGCTTGGGGAGAGACCCAGTACTTC. The chain joins TRBV5-6 to TRBJ2-5; 7 nucleotides align to TRBD1. Germline CDR1 reads SGHDT; CDR2 reads YYEEEE. V lost 0 bases to trimming and J lost 4 bases; unmatched junction nucleotides: 6. The CDR3 has 15 amino acids. The complete variable domain, with remaining parts taken from reference TRBV5-6 and TRBJ2-5, reads DAGVTQSPTHLIKTRGQQVTLRCSPKSGHDTVSWYQQALGQGPQFIFQYYEEEERQRGNFPDRFSGHQFPNYSSELNVNALLLGDSALYLCASSLEGAWGETQYFGPGTRLLVL.

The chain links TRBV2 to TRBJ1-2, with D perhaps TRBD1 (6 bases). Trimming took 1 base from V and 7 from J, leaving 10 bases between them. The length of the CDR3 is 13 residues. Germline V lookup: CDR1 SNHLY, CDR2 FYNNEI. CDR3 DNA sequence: TGTGCCAGCAGTGAAGAACAGGGAACTGGCTACACCTTC. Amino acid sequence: CASSEEQGTGYTF.

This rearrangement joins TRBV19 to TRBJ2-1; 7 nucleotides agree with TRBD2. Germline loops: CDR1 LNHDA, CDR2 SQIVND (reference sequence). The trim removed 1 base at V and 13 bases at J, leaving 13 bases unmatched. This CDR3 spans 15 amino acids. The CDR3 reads CASSIASGANKNQFF. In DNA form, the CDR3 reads TGTGCCAGTAGTATAGCTAGCGGAGCGAACAAGAACCAGTTCTTC.

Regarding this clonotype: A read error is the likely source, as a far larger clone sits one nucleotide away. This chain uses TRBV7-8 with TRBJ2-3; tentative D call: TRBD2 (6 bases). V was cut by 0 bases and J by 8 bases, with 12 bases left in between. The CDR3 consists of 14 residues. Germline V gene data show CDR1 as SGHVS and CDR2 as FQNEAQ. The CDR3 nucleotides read TGTGCCAGCAGCTTAGCGGGGACTCCCGGTACGCAGTATTTT. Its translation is CASSLAGTPGTQYF.

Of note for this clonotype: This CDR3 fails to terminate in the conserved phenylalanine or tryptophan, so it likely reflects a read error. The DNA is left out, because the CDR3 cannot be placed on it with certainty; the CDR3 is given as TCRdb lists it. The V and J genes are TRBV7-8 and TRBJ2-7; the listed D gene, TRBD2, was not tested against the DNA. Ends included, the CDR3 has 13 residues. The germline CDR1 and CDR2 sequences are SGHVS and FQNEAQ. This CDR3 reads CASSFTGGPEPQY.

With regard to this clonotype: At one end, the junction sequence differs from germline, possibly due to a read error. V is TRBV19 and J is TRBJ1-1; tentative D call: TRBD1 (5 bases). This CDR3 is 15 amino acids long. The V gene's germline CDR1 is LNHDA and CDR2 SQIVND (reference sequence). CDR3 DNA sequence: TGTGCCAGTAGTATAGCTAGGGCAGGGAACAATGAAGCTTTCTTC. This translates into CASSIARAGNNEAFF.

CDR3 sequence reads: CASSRRGVAYEQYF. The CDR3 DNA reads TGTGCCAGCAGCCGGCGAGGCGTAGCCTACGAGCAGTACTTC. The chain carries TRBV5-5 and TRBJ2-7, with D uncertain. The V gene lost 4 bases and the J gene lost 2 bases, with 13 bases spanning the gap. Germline V lookup: CDR1 SGHKS, CDR2 YYEKEE (reference sequence). The CDR3 is 14 amino acids.

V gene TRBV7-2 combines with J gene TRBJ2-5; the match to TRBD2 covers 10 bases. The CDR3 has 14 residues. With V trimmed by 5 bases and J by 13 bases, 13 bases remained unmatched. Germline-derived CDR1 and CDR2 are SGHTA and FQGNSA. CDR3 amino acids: CASSRASGSGDTYF. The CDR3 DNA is TGTGCCAGCAGCAGGGCTAGCGGGAGCGGAGATACGTACTTC.

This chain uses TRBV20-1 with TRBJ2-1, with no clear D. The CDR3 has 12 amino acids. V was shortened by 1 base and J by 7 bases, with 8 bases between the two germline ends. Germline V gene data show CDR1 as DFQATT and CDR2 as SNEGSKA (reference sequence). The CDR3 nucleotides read TGCAGTGCTAGAGGCGGAAAAAATGAGCAGTTCTTC. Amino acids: CSARGGKNEQFF.

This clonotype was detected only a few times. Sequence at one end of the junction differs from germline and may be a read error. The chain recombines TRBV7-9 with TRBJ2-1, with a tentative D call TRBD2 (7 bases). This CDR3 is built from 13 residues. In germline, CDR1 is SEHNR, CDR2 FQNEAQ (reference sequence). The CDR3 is CASSDGGGPEQLF. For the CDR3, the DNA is TGTGCCAGCAGCGATGGGGGGGGCCCTGAGCAGTTGTTC.

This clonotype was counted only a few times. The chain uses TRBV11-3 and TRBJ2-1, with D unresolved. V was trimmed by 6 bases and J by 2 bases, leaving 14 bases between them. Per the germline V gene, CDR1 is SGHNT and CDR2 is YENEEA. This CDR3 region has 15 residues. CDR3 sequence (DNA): TGTGCCAGCAGTATAGATAGCACAGCCTACAATGAGCAGTTCTTC. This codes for CASSIDSTAYNEQFF. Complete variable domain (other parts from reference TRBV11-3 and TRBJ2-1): EAGVVQSPRYKIIEKKQPVAFWCNPISGHNTLYWYLQNLGQGPELLIRYENEEAVDDSQLPKDRFSAERLKGVDSTLKIQPAELGDSAVYLCASSIDSTAYNEQFFGPGTRLTVL.

Written as DNA, the CDR3 is TGTGCCACCAGCACCGGGACTAGCGGGCCTGCTACAGATACGCAGTATTTT. Translation: CATSTGTSGPATDTQYF. The J gene is TRBJ2-3, the V gene TRBV15, with 12 bases that match TRBD2. Trimming removed 4 bases from V and 3 bases from J; junction bases left unmatched: 8. The germline V gene has CDR1 LNHNV and CDR2 YYDKDF (reference sequence). The CDR3 totals 17 residues.